These 26 T cell receptor beta chains were sequenced from one sample in a study of cytomegalovirus exposure and HLA in healthy donors. The PCR had 60 Vbeta and 13 Jbeta primers. Clones were read by immunoSEQ multiplex PCR, and TCRdb kept only the in-frame ones, dropping some. The table records 150,000 or so clones, approximately 74% of them present only once. The sequenced material came from PBMCs. The receptor set was obtained from a man between 25 and 39 years old in good health and CMV-seronegative.

This clone has just a few counts. The chain couples TRBV28 to TRBJ1-2; perhaps TRBD1 as D (6 bases). Germline V gene lookup returns CDR1 MDHEN and CDR2 SYDVKM. The CDR3 consists of 14 residues. Trimming pared 1 base from V and 7 bases from J, leaving 13 bases between. The CDR3 DNA reads as TGTGCCAGCAGTTTATCCTGGGGGCAGGGTGGCTACACCTTC. It codes for CASSLSWGQGGYTF.

V is TRBV5-1 and J is TRBJ1-1; D gene uncertain. V lost 3 bases and J 1 base, leaving 10 bases between the germline ends. There are 14 residues in the CDR3. Looked up from germline, CDR1 is SGHRS and CDR2 is YFSETQ. This chain's CDR3 is CASSSDTPNTEAFF. The CDR3 nucleotides read TGCGCCAGCAGCTCTGACACCCCGAACACTGAAGCTTTCTTT.

The chain couples TRBV5-8 to TRBJ2-5; tentatively, D is TRBD2 (6 bases). The germline CDR1 and CDR2 sequences are SGHTS and YDEGEE. Trimming left V 5 bases short and J 3 bases short, with 17 bases between. The CDR3 has 15 residues. The CDR3 bases are TGTGCCAGCAGTTTAAGTGGGGGGAGAAAAGAGACCCAGTACTTC. Protein product: CASSLSGGRKETQYF.

The chain is built from TRBV6-5 and TRBJ2-7; TRBD1 might be the D (6 bases). CDR1 is MNHEY, CDR2 SVGAGI, per germline. The V end was cut by 6 bases, the J end by 4 bases, with 10 bases between. The CDR3 covers 12 residues. CDR3: CASRSQGYEQYF. CDR3 bases: TGTGCCAGCAGGTCACAGGGATACGAGCAGTACTTC.

This clone turned up a few times. The chain joins TRBV30 to TRBJ2-1, with D perhaps TRBD1 (5 bases). Germline assignment: CDR1 GTSNPN and CDR2 SVGIG (reference sequence). V was pared by 0 bases and J by 8 bases, with 8 bases between. The CDR3 covers 12 residues. This chain's CDR3 is CAWSVQVHEQFF. In DNA, the CDR3 is TGTGCCTGGAGTGTACAGGTCCATGAGCAGTTCTTC.

This sequence joins TRBV15 and TRBJ2-3, with D possibly matching TRBD1 (6 bases). With 3 bases removed from V and 0 bases from J, the gap between germline ends came to 13 bases. Germline assignment: CDR1 LNHNV and CDR2 YYDKDF (reference sequence). This CDR3 has 16 amino acids. This chain's CDR3 is CATSRPTGPSTDTQYF. The CDR3 nucleotides are TGTGCCACCAGCAGGCCCACAGGGCCTAGCACAGATACGCAGTATTTT.

The V and J genes are TRBV5-1 and TRBJ2-2, with D possibly TRBD1 on 5 matching bases. Trimming shortened V by 0 bases and J by 9 bases, and 12 bases separated the two germline ends. Germline V lookup: CDR1 SGHRS, CDR2 YFSETQ. The CDR3 consists of 14 residues. The CDR3 DNA is TGCGCCAGCAGCTTGGCCTTACTGGGGCGGGAGCTGTTTTTT. Protein sequence: CASSLALLGRELFF.

Details on this clone: Germline and junction disagree at one end, which may indicate a read error. The J gene is TRBJ2-5, the V gene TRBV13; D tentatively fits TRBD1 or TRBD2 (6 bases each). The CDR3 consists of 14 residues. Germline loops: CDR1 PRHDT, CDR2 FYEKMQ (reference sequence). The CDR3: CATSGSDSQETQYF. In nucleotides, the CDR3 is TGTGCCACCAGCGGGTCGGACAGTCAAGAGACCCAGTACTTC.

The V call is TRBV19, the J call TRBJ2-7; 7 bases map to TRBD1. V gave up 10 bases and J gave up 3 bases; unmatched junction bases: 3. The CDR3 is made up of 11 amino acids. The germline V gene has CDR1 LNHDA and CDR2 SQIVND (reference sequence). As DNA, the CDR3 is TGTGCCACGGGACAGATCTACGAGCAGTACTTC. This sequence encodes CATGQIYEQYF.

This chain connects TRBV7-9 to TRBJ1-6; tentative D call: TRBD1 (5 bases). In germline, CDR1 is SEHNR, CDR2 FQNEAQ (reference sequence). Deletions cut 5 bases from V and 2 bases from J, with 16 bases between. This CDR3 region has 17 residues. CDR3 protein: CASSTDRARAYNSPLHF. The CDR3 DNA sequence: TGTGCCAGCAGCACGGACCGGGCCAGGGCCTATAATTCACCCCTCCACTTT.

In its sample, this clone was seen once. This CDR3 reads CASSQVQKSSYEQYF. The CDR3 DNA sequence: TGTGCCAGCAGCCAAGTTCAGAAAAGCTCCTACGAGCAGTACTTC. This rearrangement joins TRBV4-2 to TRBJ2-7; D is undetermined. CDR1 and CDR2 (germline): LGHNA, YNFKEQ. V was trimmed by 1 base and J by 0 bases, leaving 10 bases between them. This CDR3 has 15 amino acids.

The chain carries TRBV7-9 and TRBJ1-5, with D perhaps TRBD1 (6 bases). CDR3 size: 13 residues. Germline CDR1 is SEHNR and CDR2 is FQNEAQ (reference sequence). Trimming removed 5 bases from V and 5 bases from J, with 10 bases in between. The CDR3 region is CASSRDIDQPQHF. The CDR3 region has the DNA TGTGCCAGCAGCCGGGACATCGATCAGCCCCAGCATTTT.

CDR3 sequence (DNA): TGTGCCAGTAGAGCCAGGGGGGACTATGGCTACACCTTC. This codes for CASRARGDYGYTF. The rearrangement joins TRBV19 to TRBJ1-2; TRBD1 agrees at 7 bases. V trimming: 6 bases; J trimming: 3 bases; junction bases outside the gene matches: 4. This CDR3 is built from 13 residues. Germline-derived CDR1 and CDR2 are LNHDA and SQIVND (reference sequence).

The chain recombines TRBV6-6 with TRBJ1-3; no clear D. V was pared by 2 bases and J by 4 bases, with 12 bases between. CDR3 length: 15 amino acids. Germline V lookup: CDR1 MNHNY, CDR2 SVGAGI (reference sequence). The CDR3: CASSYGQARGNTIYF. The CDR3, as DNA: TGTGCCAGCAGTTACGGTCAGGCCCGCGGAAACACCATATATTTT.

In its sample, this clone was seen once. The V and J genes are TRBV5-4 and TRBJ2-1; 10 nucleotides align to TRBD2. The V gene end was trimmed by 0 bases and the J gene end by 4 bases; junction bases not matched to a gene: 4. The germline V gene has CDR1 SGHNT and CDR2 YYREEE (reference sequence). The CDR3 contains 16 residues. CDR3 nucleotides: TGTGCCAGCAGCTTGGCCGATAGCGGGAGGTACAATGAGCAGTTCTTC. It yields the protein CASSLADSGRYNEQFF.

Concerning this clone: One end of the junction is discordant with germline, which a read error may explain. The V call is TRBV6-1, the J call TRBJ1-5, with D perhaps matching TRBD1 (5 bases). The CDR3 sequence is 14 residues long. Germline CDR1 is MNHNS and CDR2 is SASEGT. The CDR3 DNA reads TGTGCCAGCAGTGAAGCCGGGGGGAATCAGCCCCAGAATTTT. Its protein product is CASSEAGGNQPQNF.

The rearrangement links TRBV27 to TRBJ1-2; weak D call: TRBD1 (6 bases). Germline assignment: CDR1 MNHEY and CDR2 SMNVEV (reference sequence). Trimming pared 5 bases from V and 8 bases from J, leaving 18 bases between. The CDR3 extends over 14 amino acids. In DNA, the CDR3 is TGTGCCAGCAGTCTTAACAGGGCCCGAGGAGGCTACACCTTC. Protein: CASSLNRARGGYTF.

This clone was seen only once. DNA of the CDR3: TGTGCCAGCAGCTTTAGTCAGGGGAACTATGGCTACACCTTC. Protein product: CASSFSQGNYGYTF. The chain is built from TRBV5-6 and TRBJ1-2, with a weak D call TRBD1 (6 bases). Germline CDR1 reads SGHDT; CDR2 reads YYEEEE. CDR3 length: 14 residues. V was trimmed by 2 bases and J by 2 bases, leaving 10 bases between them.

The chain recombines TRBV6-4 with TRBJ1-1; D not resolved. This CDR3 comprises 13 residues. Trimming took 3 bases from V and 3 from J, leaving 8 bases between them. The germline gives CDR1 MRHNA, CDR2 SNTAGT. The DNA for the CDR3 is TGTGCCAGCAGTGATTACGGGGACACTGAAGCTTTCTTT. As protein: CASSDYGDTEAFF.

The rearrangement joins TRBV9 to TRBJ2-5; D is perhaps TRBD2 (5 bases). Deletions cut 2 bases from V and 7 bases from J, with 15 bases between. There are 14 residues in the CDR3. In germline, CDR1 is SGDLS, CDR2 YYNGEE. CDR3 region: CASSVSHLAGTQYF. The CDR3 nucleotides are TGTGCCAGCAGCGTGTCCCACCTCGCGGGGACCCAGTACTTC. The whole variable domain, remainder taken from reference TRBV9 and TRBJ2-5, is DSGVTQTPKHLITATGQRVTLRCSPRSGDLSVYWYQQSLDQGLQFLIQYYNGEERAKGNILERFSAQQFPDLHSELNLSSLELGDSALYFCASSVSHLAGTQYFGPGTRLLVL.

The chain employs TRBV28 and TRBJ2-4; the match to TRBD1 covers 7 bases. This CDR3 has 13 amino acids. CDR1 and CDR2 from the germline V gene are MDHEN and SYDVKM. With 9 bases clipped from V and 10 bases from J, the junction kept 12 bases outside the gene matches. CDR3 residues: CASTTGDLRIQYF. In DNA, the CDR3 is TGTGCCAGTACAACAGGGGATCTCCGGATTCAGTACTTC.

Only a few counts were recorded for this clone. This rearrangement joins TRBV30 to TRBJ1-6, with 11 bases that match TRBD1. J lost 9 bases, V lost 0 bases, and 1 base had no gene match. This CDR3 has 14 amino acids. Germline values: CDR1 GTSNPN, CDR2 SVGIG (reference sequence). The CDR3 sequence is CAWSVDRGLSPLHF. The CDR3 DNA sequence: TGTGCCTGGAGTGTGGACAGGGGGCTTTCACCCCTCCACTTT. The full variable domain, with the rest looked up from reference TRBV30 and TRBJ1-6, is SQTIHQWPATLVQPVGSPLSLECTVEGTSNPNLYWYRQAAGRGLQLLFYSVGIGQISSEVPQNLSASRPQDRQFILSSKKLLLSDSGFYLCAWSVDRGLSPLHFGNGTRLTVT.

This sequence joins TRBV5-1 and TRBJ1-2, with TRBD1 identical over 11 bases. Germline trimming cut 3 bases from V and 7 bases from J; bases unmatched to any gene: 5. The CDR3 totals 14 residues. The V gene's germline CDR1 is SGHRS and CDR2 YFSETQ. As DNA, the CDR3 is TGCGCCAGCAGCTGGGGGGACAGGGGGTTTGGCTACACCTTC. Residues: CASSWGDRGFGYTF.

The chain is built from TRBV7-2 and TRBJ1-2; weak D call: TRBD1 (5 bases). V shed 4 bases and J shed 2 bases, with 11 bases lying between them. The CDR3 has 14 amino acids. The germline CDR1 and CDR2 sequences are SGHTA and FQGNSA. The CDR3 reads CASSSDTVNYGYTF. The CDR3, as DNA: TGTGCCAGCAGCTCGGACACCGTCAACTATGGCTACACCTTC.

V and J are TRBV19 and TRBJ2-5, with TRBD1 matching 9 bases. CDR3 length: 15 amino acids. CDR1 is LNHDA and CDR2 is SQIVND in the germline V gene (reference sequence). J gave up 4 bases and V 5 bases, and 8 bases lay outside the gene matches. CDR3 in DNA: TGTGCCAGTAGTCCCCCACGACAGGGGGTAGAGACCCAGTACTTC. Translating gives CASSPPRQGVETQYF.

The J gene is TRBJ2-7, the V gene TRBV5-4, with unresolved D. Germline values: CDR1 SGHNT, CDR2 YYREEE (reference sequence). This CDR3 spans 14 amino acids. The V and J ends lost 0 bases and 0 bases respectively, with 7 bases between them. CDR3: CASSLDRSSYEQYF. The CDR3 region has the DNA TGTGCCAGCAGCTTGGACCGCAGCTCCTACGAGCAGTACTTC.